The entry below describes one TCR beta chain. In the ophthalmopathy cohort, Clinical Activity Score was at least 3, NOSPECS grade at least 4, and duration under 3 months. Uncontrolled infection, other autoimmune disease, pregnancy or lactation barred patients from enrollment. Amplification of TCR beta CDR3 regions used RNA as the template. HTBI primers were employed in a first-round RT-PCR of the TCR CDR3. TCRdb re-called the multiplex PCR reads with MiXCR, one entry per CDR3 protein. The sample carries approximately 520,000 distinct CDR3 sequences, around 22% recorded once. The entry originates in a study of T cells in Graves' hyperthyroidism and ophthalmopathy. Study overall: Peripheral blood was collected at initial diagnosis, before any treatment.

The clonotype comes from a young woman with Graves' ophthalmopathy. The source material was blood.

CDR3 sequence reads: CASSIEPGTGSSAGYTF. The CDR3 DNA reads as TGTGCCAGTAGTATAGAACCCGGGACAGGATCTTCGGCTGGCTACACCTTC. The gene calls are TRBV19 and TRBJ1-2; TRBD1 aligns across 8 bases. After removal of 0 bases from V and 7 bases from J, the junction contained 13 bases not matched to a gene. The CDR3 runs 17 residues. Germline V CDR1 and CDR2: LNHDA, SQIVND (reference sequence).